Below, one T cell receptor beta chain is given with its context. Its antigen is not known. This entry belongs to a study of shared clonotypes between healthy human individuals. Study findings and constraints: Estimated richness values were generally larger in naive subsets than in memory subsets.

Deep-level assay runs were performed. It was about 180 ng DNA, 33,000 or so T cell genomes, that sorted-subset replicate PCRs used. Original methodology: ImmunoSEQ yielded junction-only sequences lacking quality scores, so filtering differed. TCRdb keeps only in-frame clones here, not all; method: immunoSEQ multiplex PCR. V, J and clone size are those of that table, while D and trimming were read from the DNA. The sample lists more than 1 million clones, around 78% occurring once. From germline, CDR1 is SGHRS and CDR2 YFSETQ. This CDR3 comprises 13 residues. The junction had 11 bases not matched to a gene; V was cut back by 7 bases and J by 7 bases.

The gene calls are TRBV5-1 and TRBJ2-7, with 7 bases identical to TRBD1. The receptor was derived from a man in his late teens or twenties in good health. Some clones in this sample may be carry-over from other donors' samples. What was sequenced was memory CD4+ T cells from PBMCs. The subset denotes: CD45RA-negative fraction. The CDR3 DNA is TGCGCCAGCCATAACGACAGGGCTGGTGAGCAGTACTTC. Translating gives CASHNDRAGEQYF.